The rows below give T cell receptor beta chains drawn from one sample of a study of cytomegalovirus exposure and HLA in healthy donors. The data were produced by immunoSEQ multiplex PCR, yet TCRdb's version contains in-frame clones alone and is incomplete. This sample has 150,000 or so clones, with roughly 82% found just once. Sequencing was carried out using PBMCs. The receptor source for this set is a woman in her 50s in good health and CMV-seropositive. The CDR3 runs from the conserved cysteine through the conserved F or W. A D gene is named only where the DNA matches it firmly. Part of the rows lack a size; the others show once, few, many or a class for expanded clones.

j_gene | d_gene | abundance | v_gene | CDR3aa | CDR3nt
TRBJ2-1 | TRBD2 | few | TRBV29-1 | CSAKRGSTSGDNEQFF | TGCAGCGCCAAACGAGGGTCGACTAGCGGGGACAATGAGCAGTTCTTC
TRBJ2-7 | NA | once | TRBV11-2 | CASSSSYEQYF | TGTGCCAGCAGTAGCTCCTACGAGCAGTACTTC
TRBJ1-2 | TRBD1 | NA | TRBV6-5 | CASRRQGINYGYTF | TGCGCCAGCAGACGACAGGGAATTAACTATGGCTACACCTTC
TRBJ2-7 | NA | NA | TRBV6-1 | CASSDYHSYEQYF | TGTGCCAGCAGCGACTACCACAGCTACGAGCAGTACTTC
TRBJ2-3 | TRBD2 | NA | TRBV11-2 | CASSLEASGADTQYF | TGTGCCAGCAGCTTAGAGGCTAGCGGTGCAGATACGCAGTATTTT
TRBJ2-4 | NA | NA | TRBV5-4 | CASSLGTTQGSIQYF | TGTGCCAGCAGCTTAGGGACTACCCAGGGGAGCATTCAGTACTTC
TRBJ2-6 | NA | NA | TRBV2 | CASSALGSHIIGANVLTF | TGTGCCAGCAGTGCTTTGGGCTCCCATATTATTGGGGCCAACGTCCTGACTTTC
TRBJ2-7 | NA | NA | TRBV5-6 | CASSPPGTDDSEQYF | TGTGCCAGCAGCCCACCGGGTACCGACGACAGCGAGCAGTACTTC
TRBJ2-7 | NA | NA | TRBV21-1 | CASPTGRGYEQYF | TGTGCCAGCCCGACAGGGCGAGGCTACGAGCAGTACTTC
TRBJ1-1 | NA | NA | TRBV5-1 | CASSLDRWNTEAFF | TGCGCCAGCAGCTTGGACAGATGGAACACTGAAGCTTTCTTT
TRBJ1-2 | TRBD1 | few | TRBV6-5 | CASSLDRGVDYGYTF | TGTGCCAGCAGCCTTGACAGGGGGGTAGACTATGGCTACACCTTC
TRBJ1-1 | NA | NA | TRBV4-1 | CASSQLRGGITEAFF | TGCGCCAGCAGCCAACTCCGGGGGGGGATCACTGAAGCTTTCTTT
TRBJ2-2 | TRBD2 | few | TRBV9 | CASSGRASGTTNTGELFF | TGTGCCAGCAGCGGACGAGCCTCCGGGACTACTAACACCGGGGAGCTGTTTTTT
TRBJ2-2 | NA | NA | TRBV27 | CASALYYGGGSNTGELFF | TGTGCCAGCGCTCTTTATTACGGCGGCGGGTCGAACACCGGGGAGCTGTTTTTT
TRBJ1-2 | TRBD1 | NA | TRBV4-3 | CASSQDRQQGTNYGYTF | TGCGCCAGCAGCCAAGATAGACAACAGGGGACTAACTATGGCTACACCTTC
TRBJ2-3 | NA | once | TRBV18 | CASSPRLVRGDTQYF | TGTGCCAGCTCACCCCGACTAGTCCGGGGAGATACGCAGTATTTT
TRBJ2-7 | NA | NA | TRBV2 | CASSPVYEQYF | TGTGCCAGCAGCCCAGTCTACGAGCAGTACTTC
TRBJ1-4 | NA | NA | TRBV6-1 | CASSESGWGQRGEKLFF | TGTGCCAGCAGTGAAAGCGGATGGGGGCAGAGAGGGGAAAAACTGTTTTTT